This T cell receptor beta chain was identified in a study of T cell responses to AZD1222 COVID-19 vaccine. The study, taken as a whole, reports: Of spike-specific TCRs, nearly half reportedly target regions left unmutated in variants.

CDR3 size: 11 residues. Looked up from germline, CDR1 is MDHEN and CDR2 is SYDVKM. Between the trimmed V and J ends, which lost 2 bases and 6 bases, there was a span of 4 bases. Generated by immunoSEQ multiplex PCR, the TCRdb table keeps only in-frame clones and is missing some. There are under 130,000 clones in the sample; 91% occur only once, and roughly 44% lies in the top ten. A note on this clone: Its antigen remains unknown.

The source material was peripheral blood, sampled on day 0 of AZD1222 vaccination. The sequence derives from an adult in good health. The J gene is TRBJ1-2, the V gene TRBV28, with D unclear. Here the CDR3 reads CASSLDNGYTF. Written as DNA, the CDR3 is TGTGCCAGCAGTTTAGATAATGGCTACACCTTC.